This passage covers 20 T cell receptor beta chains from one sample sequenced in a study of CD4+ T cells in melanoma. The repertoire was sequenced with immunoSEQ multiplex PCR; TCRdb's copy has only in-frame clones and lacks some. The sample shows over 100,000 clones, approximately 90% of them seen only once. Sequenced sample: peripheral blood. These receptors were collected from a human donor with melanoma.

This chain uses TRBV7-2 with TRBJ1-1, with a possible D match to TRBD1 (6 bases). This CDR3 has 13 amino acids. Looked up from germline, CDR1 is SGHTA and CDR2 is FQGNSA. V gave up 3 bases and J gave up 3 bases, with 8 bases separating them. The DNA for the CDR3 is TGTGCCAGCAGCTTTGAGGGGGACACTGAAGCTTTCTTT. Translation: CASSFEGDTEAFF. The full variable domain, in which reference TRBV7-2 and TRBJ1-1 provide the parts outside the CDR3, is GAGVSQSPSNKVTEKGKDVELRCDPISGHTALYWYRQSLGQGLEFLIYFQGNSAPDKSGLPSDRFSAERTGGSVSTLTIQRTQQEDSAVYLCASSFEGDTEAFFGQGTRLTVV.

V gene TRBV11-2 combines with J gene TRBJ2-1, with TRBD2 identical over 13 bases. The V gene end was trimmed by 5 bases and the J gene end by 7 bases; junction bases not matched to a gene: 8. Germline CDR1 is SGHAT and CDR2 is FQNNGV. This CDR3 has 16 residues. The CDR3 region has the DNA TGTGCCAGCAGCCCACTGGGACTAGCGGGGCGGAATGAGCAGTTCTTC. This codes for CASSPLGLAGRNEQFF.

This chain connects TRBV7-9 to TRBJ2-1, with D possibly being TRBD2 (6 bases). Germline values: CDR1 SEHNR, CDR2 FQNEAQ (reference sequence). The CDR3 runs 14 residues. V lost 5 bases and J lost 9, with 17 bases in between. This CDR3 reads CASSLPAGSAEQFF. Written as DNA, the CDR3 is TGTGCCAGCAGCCTCCCGGCGGGGTCGGCTGAGCAGTTCTTC.

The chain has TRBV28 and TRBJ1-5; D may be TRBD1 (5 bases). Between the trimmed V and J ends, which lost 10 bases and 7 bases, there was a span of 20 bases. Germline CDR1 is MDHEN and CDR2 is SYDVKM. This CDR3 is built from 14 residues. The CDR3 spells CAIDRGAMGQPQHF. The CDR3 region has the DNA TGTGCCATCGACCGAGGGGCAATGGGGCAGCCCCAGCATTTT.

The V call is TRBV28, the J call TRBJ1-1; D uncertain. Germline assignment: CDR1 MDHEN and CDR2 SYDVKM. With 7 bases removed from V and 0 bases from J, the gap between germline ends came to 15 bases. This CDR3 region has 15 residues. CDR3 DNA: TGTGCCAGCAAACTATTCCAGAGTCTGAACACTGAAGCTTTCTTT. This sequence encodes CASKLFQSLNTEAFF. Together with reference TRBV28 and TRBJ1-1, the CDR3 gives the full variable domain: DVKVTQSSRYLVKRTGEKVFLECVQDMDHENMFWYRQDPGLGLRLIYFSYDVKMKEKGDIPEGYSVSREKKERFSLILESASTNQTSMYLCASKLFQSLNTEAFFGQGTRLTVV.

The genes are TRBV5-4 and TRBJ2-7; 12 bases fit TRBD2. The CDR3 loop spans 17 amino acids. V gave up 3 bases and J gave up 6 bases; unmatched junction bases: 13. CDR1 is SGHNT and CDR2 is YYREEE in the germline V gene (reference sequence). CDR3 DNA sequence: TGTGCCAGCAGCTCTAGCGGGGGGGCCTCAAGTGTGAGCGAGCAGTACTTC. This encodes CASSSSGGASSVSEQYF.

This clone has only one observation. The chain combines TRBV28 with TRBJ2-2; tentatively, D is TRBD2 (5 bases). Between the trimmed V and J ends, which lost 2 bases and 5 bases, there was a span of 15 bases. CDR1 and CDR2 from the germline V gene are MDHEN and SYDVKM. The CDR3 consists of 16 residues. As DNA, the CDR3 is TGTGCCAGCAGTTTAGACTGGGAGATGGGGACCGGGGAGCTGTTTTTT. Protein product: CASSLDWEMGTGELFF.

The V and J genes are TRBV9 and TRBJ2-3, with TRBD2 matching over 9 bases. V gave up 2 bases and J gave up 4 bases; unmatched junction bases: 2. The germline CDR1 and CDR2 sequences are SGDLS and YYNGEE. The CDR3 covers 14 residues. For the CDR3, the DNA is TGTGCCAGCAGCGTGGCTAGCGGGGCAGATACGCAGTATTTT. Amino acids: CASSVASGADTQYF.

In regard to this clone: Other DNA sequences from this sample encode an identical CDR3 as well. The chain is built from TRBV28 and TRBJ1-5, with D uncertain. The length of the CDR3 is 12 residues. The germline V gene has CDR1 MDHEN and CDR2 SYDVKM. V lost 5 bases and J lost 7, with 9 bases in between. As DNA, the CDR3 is TGTGCCAGCAGTCTTAGGAACCAGCCCCAGCATTTT. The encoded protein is CASSLRNQPQHF.

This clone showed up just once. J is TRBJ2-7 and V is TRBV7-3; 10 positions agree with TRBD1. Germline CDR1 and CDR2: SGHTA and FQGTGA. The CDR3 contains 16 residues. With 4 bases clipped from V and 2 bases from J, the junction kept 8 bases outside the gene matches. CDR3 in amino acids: CASSSLTGQGTYEQYF. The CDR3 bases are TGTGCCAGCAGCTCTCTTACGGGACAGGGGACCTACGAGCAGTACTTC.

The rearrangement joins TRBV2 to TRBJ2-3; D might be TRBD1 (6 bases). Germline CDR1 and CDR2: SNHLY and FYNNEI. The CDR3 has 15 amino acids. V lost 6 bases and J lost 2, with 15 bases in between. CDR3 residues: CASSRRKGDTDTQYF. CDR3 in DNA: TGTGCCAGCAGCAGAAGGAAGGGGGACACAGATACGCAGTATTTT.

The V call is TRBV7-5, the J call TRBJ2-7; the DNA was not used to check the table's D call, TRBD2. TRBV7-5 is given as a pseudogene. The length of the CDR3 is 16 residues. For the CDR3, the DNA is TGTGCCCCAACCCGGCCGCTAGCGGCTGATATCTACGAGCAGTACTTC. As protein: CAPTRPLAADIYEQYF.

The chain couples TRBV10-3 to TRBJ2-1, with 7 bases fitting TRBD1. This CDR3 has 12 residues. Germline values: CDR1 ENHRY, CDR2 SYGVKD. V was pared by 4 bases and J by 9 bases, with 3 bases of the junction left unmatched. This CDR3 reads CAISGSGGEQFF. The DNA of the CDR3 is TGTGCCATCAGTGGTTCAGGGGGTGAGCAGTTCTTC.

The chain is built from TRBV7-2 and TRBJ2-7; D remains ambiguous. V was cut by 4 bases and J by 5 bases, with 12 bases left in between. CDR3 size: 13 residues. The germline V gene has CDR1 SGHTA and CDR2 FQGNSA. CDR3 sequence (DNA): TGTGCCAGCAGCTCCCCGAATGCGGACGAGCAGTACTTC. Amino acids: CASSSPNADEQYF. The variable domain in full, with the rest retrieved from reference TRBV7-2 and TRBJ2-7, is GAGVSQSPSNKVTEKGKDVELRCDPISGHTALYWYRQSLGQGLEFLIYFQGNSAPDKSGLPSDRFSAERTGGSVSTLTIQRTQQEDSAVYLCASSSPNADEQYFGPGTRLTVT.

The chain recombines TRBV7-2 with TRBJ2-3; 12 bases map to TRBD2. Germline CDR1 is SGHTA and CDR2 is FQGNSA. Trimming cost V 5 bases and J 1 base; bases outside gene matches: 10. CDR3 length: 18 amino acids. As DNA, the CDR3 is TGTGCCAGCAGCCTACTAGCGGGGGGTGTTCCTGGCACAGATACGCAGTATTTT. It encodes CASSLLAGGVPGTDTQYF. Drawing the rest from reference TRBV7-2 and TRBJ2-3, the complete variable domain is GAGVSQSPSNKVTEKGKDVELRCDPISGHTALYWYRQSLGQGLEFLIYFQGNSAPDKSGLPSDRFSAERTGGSVSTLTIQRTQQEDSAVYLCASSLLAGGVPGTDTQYFGPGTRLTVL.

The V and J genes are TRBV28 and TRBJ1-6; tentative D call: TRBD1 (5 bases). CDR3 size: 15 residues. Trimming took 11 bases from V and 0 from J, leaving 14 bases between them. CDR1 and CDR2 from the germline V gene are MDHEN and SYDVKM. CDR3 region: CASSGGSSYNSPLHF. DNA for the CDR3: TGTGCCTCCTCTGGGGGGAGCTCCTATAATTCACCCCTCCACTTT.

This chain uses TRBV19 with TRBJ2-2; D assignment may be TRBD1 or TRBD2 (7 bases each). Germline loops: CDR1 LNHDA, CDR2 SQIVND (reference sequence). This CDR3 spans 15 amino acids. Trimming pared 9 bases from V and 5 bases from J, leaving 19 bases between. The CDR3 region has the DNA TGTGCCAGCGCCCTCCCAGGGGGGGGGACCGGGGAGCTGTTTTTT. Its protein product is CASALPGGGTGELFF.

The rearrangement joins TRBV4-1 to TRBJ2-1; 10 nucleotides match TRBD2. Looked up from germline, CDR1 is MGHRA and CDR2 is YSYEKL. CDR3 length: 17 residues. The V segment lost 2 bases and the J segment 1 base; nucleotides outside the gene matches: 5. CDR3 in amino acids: CASSQHSGRKSYNEQFF. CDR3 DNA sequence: TGCGCCAGCAGCCAACATAGCGGGAGGAAATCCTACAATGAGCAGTTCTTC.

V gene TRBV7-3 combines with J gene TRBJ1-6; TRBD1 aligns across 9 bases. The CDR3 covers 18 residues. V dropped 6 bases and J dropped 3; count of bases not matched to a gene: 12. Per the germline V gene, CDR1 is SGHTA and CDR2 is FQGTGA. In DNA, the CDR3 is TGTGCCAGCAGTCTAGATTGGGACAGGGACTGCTATAATTCACCCCTCCACTTT. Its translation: CASSLDWDRDCYNSPLHF.

The chain's CDR3 is CASSQVYGNQPQHF. The CDR3 DNA is TGCGCCAGCAGCCAAGTATATGGGAATCAGCCCCAGCATTTT. The genes are TRBV4-3 and TRBJ1-5; no definite D call. Trimming removed 1 base at V and 4 bases at J, with 8 bases between. The CDR3 spans 14 residues. The germline gives CDR1 LGHNA, CDR2 YSLEER.